This T cell receptor beta chain comes out of a study of blood T cells in healthy people across ages. Overall study: Roughly one uniquely barcoded beta molecule per two T cells was captured.

Sample-barcoded 5' priming and a J-beta primer mix drove a second PCR of 7 to 11 cycles. TCRdb re-derived calls from the 5' RACE reads in MiXCR, one entry per CDR3 protein. The sample shows approximately 900,000 distinct CDR3 sequences, just under 30% of them seen only once. Donation came from healthy Caucasian individuals in Russia who were aged roughly 6 to 95. CDR1 and CDR2 from the germline V gene are DFQATT and SNEGSKA (reference sequence). V shed 1 base, J shed 5 bases, and the junction held 3 bases outside the gene matches. CDR3 length: 14 amino acids. This clonotype showed up many times. The same data also went into a second study, on T cells of mothers and their children. That source reports: Mothers and children who were related shared slightly more overlap than unrelated pairs, but not significantly more.

This sequence was found in a middle-aged woman in good health. The sequencing input was blood. The chain uses TRBV20-1 and TRBJ2-7; TRBD2 aligns across 12 bases. CDR3: CSARGTSGEHEQYF. CDR3 coding DNA: TGCAGTGCTAGAGGGACTAGCGGGGAACACGAGCAGTACTTC.